The entry below gives a single T cell receptor beta chain sequence along with its context. CDR1 is LNHDA and CDR2 is SQIVND in the germline V gene (reference sequence). V lost 10 bases, J lost 0 bases, and 7 bases stayed unmatched. The CDR3 totals 14 residues. Using immunoSEQ multiplex PCR, the repertoire was profiled, and TCRdb retains in-frame clones only, with some absent. The profile shows 110,000 to 150,000 clones, about 88% of them singletons. These data come from a study of blood T cell repertoires in COVID-19. About the study: The cDNA or gDNA used as material had been derived from T cells, B-cell-depleted T cells, or PBMCs.

This chain uses TRBV19 with TRBJ1-1; 8 bases match TRBD1. The sequence was obtained from a man between 45 and 60 years old with active or convalescent COVID-19. Specimen: peripheral blood. The CDR3 DNA follows: TGTGCCATAGACAGGGGTCAAATGAACACTGAAGCTTTCTTT. Its translation is CAIDRGQMNTEAFF.